This is a list of T cell receptor beta chains from one sample in a study of neurological immune-mediated disorders. MiXCR, applied by TCRdb to the 5' RACE reads, yields one record per CDR3 protein. The sample carries 20,000 to 30,000 distinct CDR3 sequences, approximately 2.7% recorded once. The specimen was PBMCs. The receptors derive from a woman between 50 and 59 years old with multiple sclerosis. Each CDR3 is given with its conserved first and last residue. Each record gives: V gene, J gene, clone size, D gene, CDR3 DNA, CDR3 protein. A D gene is named only where the DNA matches it firmly. Not every row has a clone size; where given, it reads once, few, many or a size class.

V gene: TRBV5-1; J gene: TRBJ1-6; clone size: .; D gene: .; CDR3 DNA: TGCGCCAGCAGCTTGGATACAGCGACCGATTCACCCCTCAACTTT; CDR3 protein: CASSLDTATDSPLNF
V gene: TRBV4-3; J gene: TRBJ2-3; clone size: many; D gene: TRBD2; CDR3 DNA: TGCGCCAGCAGCCAAGAGAGTAGCGGGGCCACAGATACGCAGTATTTT; CDR3 protein: CASSQESSGATDTQYF
V gene: TRBV24-1; J gene: TRBJ2-3; clone size: many; D gene: TRBD2; CDR3 DNA: TGTGCCACCAGTGACCCAGTAGCGGGGACCAGCACAGATACGCAGTATTTT; CDR3 protein: CATSDPVAGTSTDTQYF
V gene: TRBV4-3; J gene: TRBJ2-7; clone size: many; D gene: .; CDR3 DNA: TGCGCCAGCAGCCAAGATCTGGGGGTTGGGGAGCAGTACTTC; CDR3 protein: CASSQDLGVGEQYF
V gene: TRBV5-1; J gene: TRBJ2-5; clone size: many; D gene: .; CDR3 DNA: TGCGCCAGCAGCTTGGTGGGGTTTGAGGAGACCCAGTACTTC; CDR3 protein: CASSLVGFEETQYF
V gene: TRBV15; J gene: TRBJ2-1; clone size: many; D gene: TRBD2; CDR3 DNA: TGTGCCACCAGCGGAGCGGGACTAGCGGGAGGGTACAATGAGCAGTTCTTC; CDR3 protein: CATSGAGLAGGYNEQFF
V gene: TRBV5-1; J gene: TRBJ1-1; clone size: many; D gene: .; CDR3 DNA: TGCGCCAGCAGCTTGGCCAACGGACAGTTGAACACTGAAGCTTTCTTT; CDR3 protein: CASSLANGQLNTEAFF
V gene: TRBV10-3; J gene: TRBJ2-3; clone size: many; D gene: TRBD2; CDR3 DNA: TGTGCCATCAGTGATCAAGCGGGGGGTTGGACAGATACGCAGTATTTT; CDR3 protein: CAISDQAGGWTDTQYF
V gene: TRBV20-1; J gene: TRBJ1-2; clone size: many; D gene: .; CDR3 DNA: TGCAGTGCTACCTCAGGGTGGAACTATGGCTACACCTTC; CDR3 protein: CSATSGWNYGYTF
V gene: TRBV7-6; J gene: TRBJ2-1; clone size: many; D gene: TRBD2; CDR3 DNA: TGTGCCAGCAGAAACGATCTAGCGGGGGGTTACAATGAGCAGTTCTTC; CDR3 protein: CASRNDLAGGYNEQFF
V gene: TRBV7-6; J gene: TRBJ2-7; clone size: medium-sized; D gene: .; CDR3 DNA: TGTGCCAGCAGCGGAGGACTAAAAACTTACGAGCAGTACTTC; CDR3 protein: CASSGGLKTYEQYF
V gene: TRBV11-3; J gene: TRBJ2-3; clone size: few; D gene: TRBD2; CDR3 DNA: TGTGCCAGCAGCTTAAAGGCTAGCGGGAGAGTAAGCACAGATACGCAGTATTTT; CDR3 protein: CASSLKASGRVSTDTQYF
V gene: TRBV6-6; J gene: TRBJ1-1; clone size: .; D gene: .; CDR3 DNA: TGTGCCAGCAGTTACCCCATTCGAGGGGCGCCGTACACTGAAGCTTTCTTT; CDR3 protein: CASSYPIRGAPYTEAFF
V gene: TRBV10-3; J gene: TRBJ1-2; clone size: few; D gene: .; CDR3 DNA: TGTGCCATCAGTGAGTCCGGAGGGGTTTATGGCTACACCTTC; CDR3 protein: CAISESGGVYGYTF
V gene: TRBV25-1; J gene: TRBJ2-6; clone size: many; D gene: .; CDR3 DNA: TGTGCCAGCAGTGAACAGGGGTCCTATTCTGGGGCCAACGTCCTGACTTTC; CDR3 protein: CASSEQGSYSGANVLTF
V gene: TRBV20-1; J gene: TRBJ1-1; clone size: many; D gene: .; CDR3 DNA: TGCAGTGCTAGAGATCGGTGGGGGGGCAAAGGCGGAAACACTGAAGCTTTCTTT; CDR3 protein: CSARDRWGGKGGNTEAFF
V gene: TRBV11-2; J gene: TRBJ1-2; clone size: many; D gene: TRBD1; CDR3 DNA: TGTGCCAGCAGCGCAACGACAGGGAACTATGGCTACACCTTC; CDR3 protein: CASSATTGNYGYTF
V gene: TRBV20-1; J gene: TRBJ1-2; clone size: many; D gene: TRBD1; CDR3 DNA: TGCAGTGCCCGTGTGACAGGGAACTATGGCTACACCTTC; CDR3 protein: CSARVTGNYGYTF
V gene: TRBV7-2; J gene: TRBJ1-5; clone size: many; D gene: .; CDR3 DNA: TGTGCCAGCAGCTTAGGAGGGTCCAGCAATCAGCCCCAGCATTTT; CDR3 protein: CASSLGGSSNQPQHF
V gene: TRBV25-1; J gene: TRBJ1-6; clone size: medium-sized; D gene: .; CDR3 DNA: TGTGCCAGCAGTCTGGGGAAATCTCACCGGTCAAATAATTCACCCCTCCACTTT; CDR3 protein: CASSLGKSHRSNNSPLHF
V gene: TRBV29-1; J gene: TRBJ2-5; clone size: medium-sized; D gene: .; CDR3 DNA: TGCAGCGTTGAAGAATGGGGGTCCCAAGAGACCCAGTACTTC; CDR3 protein: CSVEEWGSQETQYF
V gene: TRBV6-1; J gene: TRBJ2-7; clone size: few; D gene: TRBD2; CDR3 DNA: TGTGCCAGCAGTCCGAGGACTAGCGGGGGATTAGAGCAGTACTTC; CDR3 protein: CASSPRTSGGLEQYF
V gene: TRBV4-1; J gene: TRBJ2-2; clone size: many; D gene: .; CDR3 DNA: TGCGCCAGCAGCCAGGCACTAGCAAGGGAGCTGTTTTTT; CDR3 protein: CASSQALARELFF
V gene: TRBV4-1; J gene: TRBJ2-2; clone size: many; D gene: .; CDR3 DNA: TGCGCCAGCAGACGTGTACAGGGAACAGGACTGAACACCGGGGAGCTGTTTTTT; CDR3 protein: CASRRVQGTGLNTGELFF
V gene: TRBV4-1; J gene: TRBJ1-6; clone size: many; D gene: .; CDR3 DNA: TGCGCCAGCAGCCAAGACCTCATAGCTTCACCCCTCCACTTT; CDR3 protein: CASSQDLIASPLHF
V gene: TRBV10-3; J gene: TRBJ2-1; clone size: many; D gene: TRBD2; CDR3 DNA: TGTGCCATCGGCGGGAGCTCCTACAATGAGCAGTTCTTC; CDR3 protein: CAIGGSSYNEQFF
V gene: TRBV20-1; J gene: TRBJ2-7; clone size: many; D gene: .; CDR3 DNA: TGCAGTGCTAGTTACAGTCGGATCTACGAGCAGTACTTC; CDR3 protein: CSASYSRIYEQYF
V gene: TRBV20-1; J gene: TRBJ1-2; clone size: many; D gene: TRBD1; CDR3 DNA: TGCAGTGCTAGAAGGGACAGGGGCGCGGATCGCTATGGCTACACCTTC; CDR3 protein: CSARRDRGADRYGYTF
V gene: TRBV20-1; J gene: TRBJ2-7; clone size: many; D gene: .; CDR3 DNA: TGCAGTGCTAGTGAGCCTAGGCACCTCTACGAGCAGTACTTC; CDR3 protein: CSASEPRHLYEQYF
V gene: TRBV11-1; J gene: TRBJ1-1; clone size: .; D gene: .; CDR3 DNA: TGTGCCAGCAGCCCTAAAGCTTTCTTT; CDR3 protein: CASSPKAFF
V gene: TRBV5-1; J gene: TRBJ2-1; clone size: many; D gene: .; CDR3 DNA: TGCGCCAGCAGCCTCGGATTATTCTCCTACAATGAGCAGTTCTTC; CDR3 protein: CASSLGLFSYNEQFF
V gene: TRBV7-2; J gene: TRBJ2-1; clone size: .; D gene: TRBD2; CDR3 DNA: TGTGCCAGCAGTTTACTCGGGACTAGAGACTACAATGAGCAGTTCTTC; CDR3 protein: CASSLLGTRDYNEQFF
V gene: TRBV7-2; J gene: TRBJ2-1; clone size: many; D gene: .; CDR3 DNA: TGTGCCAGCAGCTTATTGGGGGGGCCCAAGTTCTTC; CDR3 protein: CASSLLGGPKFF
V gene: TRBV29-1; J gene: TRBJ1-2; clone size: many; D gene: .; CDR3 DNA: TGCAGCGTTGAACCACAGGGTTCCTATGGCTACACCTTC; CDR3 protein: CSVEPQGSYGYTF
V gene: TRBV12-3/TRBV12-4; J gene: TRBJ2-1; clone size: many; D gene: .; CDR3 DNA: TGTGCCAGCAGTTCCTGGGGTAGCGACAATGAGCAGTTCTTC; CDR3 protein: CASSSWGSDNEQFF
V gene: TRBV29-1; J gene: TRBJ1-4; clone size: .; D gene: .; CDR3 DNA: TGCAGCGTACTAAGAACGACAGGTTTCAATGAAAAACTGTTTTTT; CDR3 protein: CSVLRTTGFNEKLFF
V gene: TRBV23-1; J gene: TRBJ2-3; clone size: few; D gene: .; CDR3 DNA: TGCGCCAGCAGTCAATCGGGGGGCACAGATACGCAGTATTTT; CDR3 protein: CASSQSGGTDTQYF
V gene: TRBV7-9; J gene: TRBJ1-2; clone size: many; D gene: .; CDR3 DNA: TGTGCCAGCACTCGGGGGCAGGGCCCGACCTATGGCTACACCTTC; CDR3 protein: CASTRGQGPTYGYTF
V gene: TRBV20-1; J gene: TRBJ2-2; clone size: many; D gene: TRBD1; CDR3 DNA: TGCAGTGCTTCCGGGACAGGGAACACCGGGGAGCTGTTTTTT; CDR3 protein: CSASGTGNTGELFF
V gene: TRBV14; J gene: TRBJ1-1; clone size: many; D gene: .; CDR3 DNA: TGTGCCAGCAGCCCCCTCGGGGGGAGTAGGAACACTGAAGCTTTCTTT; CDR3 protein: CASSPLGGSRNTEAFF
V gene: TRBV6-5; J gene: TRBJ2-7; clone size: large; D gene: .; CDR3 DNA: TGTGCCAGCAGTCTAGAGGGGGTAGGACCCCATTTCGAGCAGTACTTC; CDR3 protein: CASSLEGVGPHFEQYF
V gene: TRBV3-1; J gene: TRBJ2-7; clone size: medium-sized; D gene: .; CDR3 DNA: TGTGCCAGCAGCCAAGGGCTAGCAGACTCCTACGAGCAGTACTTC; CDR3 protein: CASSQGLADSYEQYF
V gene: TRBV10-3; J gene: TRBJ2-5; clone size: many; D gene: .; CDR3 DNA: TGTGCCATCAGTGAGTCGGGCTTGAGACTAGGCAGAGAGACCCAGTACTTC; CDR3 protein: CAISESGLRLGRETQYF
V gene: TRBV2; J gene: TRBJ1-6; clone size: few; D gene: TRBD1; CDR3 DNA: TGTGCCAGCAGGTCTTGGACAGGGGGAACACCCCTCCACTTT; CDR3 protein: CASRSWTGGTPLHF
V gene: TRBV7-2; J gene: TRBJ2-7; clone size: many; D gene: .; CDR3 DNA: TGTGCCAGCAGTCGCGGGAAGACCTACGAGCAGTACTTC; CDR3 protein: CASSRGKTYEQYF
V gene: TRBV3-1; J gene: TRBJ2-3; clone size: many; D gene: TRBD2; CDR3 DNA: TGTGCCAGCGGGACTAGCGGGAGTTGGACAGATACGCAGTATTTT; CDR3 protein: CASGTSGSWTDTQYF
V gene: TRBV4-3; J gene: TRBJ1-2; clone size: many; D gene: .; CDR3 DNA: TGCGCCAGCAGCCAAGACCCGGGACGGGCTCATGGCTACACCTTC; CDR3 protein: CASSQDPGRAHGYTF
V gene: TRBV28; J gene: TRBJ2-7; clone size: .; D gene: .; CDR3 DNA: TGTGCCAGCAGTCCCCCCAATAGGGGCTACGAGCAGTACTTC; CDR3 protein: CASSPPNRGYEQYF
V gene: TRBV29-1; J gene: TRBJ1-1; clone size: many; D gene: .; CDR3 DNA: TGCAGCGTGTCAGGGGTTTTAGGGGCTTTCTTT; CDR3 protein: CSVSGVLGAFF
V gene: TRBV5-1; J gene: TRBJ2-2; clone size: .; D gene: TRBD1; CDR3 DNA: TGCGCCAGCAGCTTGGACAGGGGAATAGCCGGGGAGCTGTTTTTT; CDR3 protein: CASSLDRGIAGELFF
V gene: TRBV20-1; J gene: TRBJ2-5; clone size: many; D gene: TRBD1; CDR3 DNA: TGCAGTGCTTGGACAGGGTTCTCAGAGACCCAGTACTTC; CDR3 protein: CSAWTGFSETQYF
V gene: TRBV12-3/TRBV12-4; J gene: TRBJ2-1; clone size: many; D gene: .; CDR3 DNA: TGTGCCAGCAGCATAGTGGGGGGGCAGGCCTCGCCAGGTGAGCAGTTCTTC; CDR3 protein: CASSIVGGQASPGEQFF
V gene: TRBV6-5; J gene: TRBJ2-7; clone size: many; D gene: .; CDR3 DNA: TGTGCCAGCAGTTACTTGCAGGGTGGCTACGAGCAGTACTTC; CDR3 protein: CASSYLQGGYEQYF
V gene: TRBV20-1; J gene: TRBJ2-7; clone size: many; D gene: .; CDR3 DNA: TGCAGTGCTAGATCGGACAACTCTTACTACGAGCAGTACTTC; CDR3 protein: CSARSDNSYYEQYF
V gene: TRBV28; J gene: TRBJ1-2; clone size: .; D gene: .; CDR3 DNA: TGTGCCAGCACCAACTCCTGGTCAGGGAAGGGCTATGGCTACACCTTC; CDR3 protein: CASTNSWSGKGYGYTF
V gene: TRBV20-1; J gene: TRBJ1-1; clone size: medium-sized; D gene: .; CDR3 DNA: TGCAGTGCTAAAGACTCGTTCTTAAGGGCTTTCTTT; CDR3 protein: CSAKDSFLRAFF
V gene: TRBV6-5; J gene: TRBJ2-5; clone size: many; D gene: .; CDR3 DNA: TGTGCCAGCAGTTACTCGGAGACCCAGTACTTC; CDR3 protein: CASSYSETQYF
V gene: TRBV12-3/TRBV12-4; J gene: TRBJ2-3; clone size: many; D gene: .; CDR3 DNA: TGTGCCAGCAGTTTAGCGGTAGGCGGTACGCAGTATTTT; CDR3 protein: CASSLAVGGTQYF